Listed below are T cell receptor beta chains from one sample, sequenced in a study of T cells in Graves' hyperthyroidism and ophthalmopathy. Using its own MiXCR run on the multiplex PCR reads, TCRdb lists one record per CDR3 protein. The table records about 610,000 distinct CDR3 sequences, roughly 16% of them present only once. The sample consisted of blood. The receptors shown here come from a middle-aged woman with Graves' ophthalmopathy. The CDR3 runs from the conserved cysteine through the conserved F or W. D genes are given only for firm matches. Only part of the rows carry a size: once, few, many, or a class if the clone is expanded.

few | TRBD1 | TRBJ2-1 | TRBV7-9 | TGTGCCACCCGGGACAGCTTCGGCAATGAGCAGTTCTTC | CATRDSFGNEQFF
- | - | TRBJ1-2 | TRBV29-1 | TGCAGCGCTACCACTGCACCGGAATACAACTATGGCTACACCTTC | CSATTAPEYNYGYTF
many | - | TRBJ2-7 | TRBV29-1 | TGCAGCGTTGAAGGGGGGGACGGCACCTACGAGCAGTACTTC | CSVEGGDGTYEQYF
many | TRBD1 | TRBJ1-1 | TRBV20-1 | TGCAGTGCTAGTCCGGGACAGGGCTCTGAAGCTTTCTTT | CSASPGQGSEAFF
few | TRBD1 | TRBJ2-7 | TRBV6-1 | TGTGCCAGCAAAGAGGACAGGGCATCCTACGAGCAGTACTTC | CASKEDRASYEQYF
many | - | TRBJ2-3 | TRBV7-6 | TGTGCCAGCAGCTCGCCCCAGGGGATTGCTAGCACAGATACGCAGTATTTT | CASSSPQGIASTDTQYF
many | - | TRBJ2-1 | TRBV7-3 | TGTGCCAGCAGCCTGACTGGCTGGACGAACTCCTACAATGAGCAGTTCTTC | CASSLTGWTNSYNEQFF
many | - | TRBJ2-5 | TRBV7-9 | TGTGCCAGCAGCTTCGGGGGTCTAGCCGGAGAGACCCAGTACTTC | CASSFGGLAGETQYF
few | TRBD1 | TRBJ2-7 | TRBV20-1 | TGCAGTGCTATAGGGGGGGACAGGGGCTCCTACGAGCAGTACTTC | CSAIGGDRGSYEQYF
- | - | TRBJ1-5 | TRBV20-1 | TGCAGTGCCCACAGGGCTGATCAGCCCCAGCATTTT | CSAHRADQPQHF
many | - | TRBJ1-6 | TRBV2 | TGTGCCAGCAGTGAAGAATGGGGGAACTCACCCCTCCACTTT | CASSEEWGNSPLHF
- | - | TRBJ1-1 | TRBV4-1 | TGCGCCAGCAGCCAAGGCGGCGTGGGCCCCACTGAAGCTTTCTTT | CASSQGGVGPTEAFF
many | - | TRBJ2-3 | TRBV3-1 | TGTGCCAGCAGCCAAGATCGAGGACCTCCGTTCGGTACGCAGTATTTT | CASSQDRGPPFGTQYF
- | - | TRBJ2-5 | TRBV12-3/TRBV12-4 | TGTGCCAGGGGTTTCGGGACCCAGTACTTC | CARGFGTQYF
many | - | TRBJ2-5 | TRBV12-3/TRBV12-4 | TGTGCCAGCAGTTTGGGACACCAAGAGACCCAGTACTTC | CASSLGHQETQYF
- | TRBD1 | TRBJ1-2 | TRBV4-1 | TGCGCCAGCAGCCAAGCGGGACAGGACTATGGCTACACCTTC | CASSQAGQDYGYTF
many | - | TRBJ2-3 | TRBV5-8 | TGTGCCAGCAGCGGGGACGCGGTTTTGAGCACAGATACGCAGTATTTT | CASSGDAVLSTDTQYF
many | TRBD1 | TRBJ2-7 | TRBV11-2 | TGTGCCAGCACCGACGTTACCGGGACAGGGGGCTACGAGCAGTACTTC | CASTDVTGTGGYEQYF
few | TRBD2 | TRBJ2-7 | TRBV5-1 | TGCGCCAGCAGCCCCCGGCTAGCGGGGGGCTACGAGCAGTACTTC | CASSPRLAGGYEQYF
- | TRBD2 | TRBJ2-5 | TRBV15 | TGTGCCACCAGCAGAGTTGGACAGGGGTCGACTAGCGGGAGAGGGGAAGAGACCCAGTACTTC | CATSRVGQGSTSGRGEETQYF
many | TRBD1 | TRBJ1-1 | TRBV20-1 | TGCAGTGCTAGTTACAGGGGGCCCAACACTGAAGCTTTCTTT | CSASYRGPNTEAFF
many | - | TRBJ2-7 | TRBV20-1 | TGCAGTGCTAAGTACAGCCACTACGAGCAGTACTTC | CSAKYSHYEQYF
- | - | TRBJ1-5 | TRBV11-3 | TGTGCCAGCAGCCCTCTTACAGGGAGCAATCAGCCCCAGCATTTT | CASSPLTGSNQPQHF